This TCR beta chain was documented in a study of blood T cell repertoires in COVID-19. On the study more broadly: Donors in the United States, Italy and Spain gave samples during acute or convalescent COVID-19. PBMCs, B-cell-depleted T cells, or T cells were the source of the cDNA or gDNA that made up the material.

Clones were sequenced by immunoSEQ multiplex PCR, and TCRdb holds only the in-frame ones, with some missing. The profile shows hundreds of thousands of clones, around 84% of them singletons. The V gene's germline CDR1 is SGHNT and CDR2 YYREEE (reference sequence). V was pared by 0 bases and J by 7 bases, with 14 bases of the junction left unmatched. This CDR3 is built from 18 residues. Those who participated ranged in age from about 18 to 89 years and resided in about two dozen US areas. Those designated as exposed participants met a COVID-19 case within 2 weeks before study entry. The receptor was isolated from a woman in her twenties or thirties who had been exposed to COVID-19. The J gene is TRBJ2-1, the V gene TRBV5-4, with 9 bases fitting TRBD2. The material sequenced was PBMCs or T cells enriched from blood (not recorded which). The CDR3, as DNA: TGTGCCAGCAGCTTGGTGCGGGGGGGCATTCAAGTCGGGAATGAGCAGTTCTTC. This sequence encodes CASSLVRGGIQVGNEQFF.